The source of this T cell receptor beta chain is a study of T-cell reconstitution after alpha-beta-depleted transplantation in children. A library of TCRbeta sequences, prepared with unique molecular identifiers, was generated. MiXCR was run by TCRdb on the PCR reads, yielding one entry per CDR3 protein. The table has more than 450,000 distinct CDR3 sequences, 15% to 20% seen once. This CDR3 region has 15 residues. The germline CDR1 and CDR2 sequences are SEHNR and FQNEAQ (reference sequence). The V gene lost 5 bases and the J gene lost 6 bases, with 17 bases spanning the gap. This chain joins TRBV7-9 and TRBJ2-1, with D tentatively TRBD1 (6 bases). The source was PBMCs from the stem cell graft donor, collected from the stem cell graft. This TCR was sampled from a human donor who donated a stem cell graft to a child with acute lymphoblastic leukemia. The CDR3 bases are TGTGCCAGCAGCCCAGGGGCCCCGATGAGCAATGAGCAGTTCTTC. Translating it yields CASSPGAPMSNEQFF.